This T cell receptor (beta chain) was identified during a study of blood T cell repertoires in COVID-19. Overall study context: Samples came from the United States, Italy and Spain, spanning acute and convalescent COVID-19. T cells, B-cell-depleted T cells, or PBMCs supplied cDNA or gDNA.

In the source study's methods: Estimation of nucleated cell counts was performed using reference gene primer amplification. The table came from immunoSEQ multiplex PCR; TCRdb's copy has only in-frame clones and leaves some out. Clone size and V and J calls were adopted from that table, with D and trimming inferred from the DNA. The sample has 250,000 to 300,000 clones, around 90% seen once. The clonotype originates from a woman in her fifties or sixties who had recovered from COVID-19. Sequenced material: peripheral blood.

DNA for the CDR3: TGTGCCAGCAGCTTTAAGGCGGGAGTACACTACAATGAGCAGTTCTTC. Its protein is CASSFKAGVHYNEQFF. The gene calls are TRBV5-5 and TRBJ2-1; 7 bases are a match to TRBD2. This CDR3 is built from 16 residues. V gave up 2 bases and J gave up 3 bases; unmatched junction bases: 8. Germline V lookup: CDR1 SGHKS, CDR2 YYEKEE (reference sequence).